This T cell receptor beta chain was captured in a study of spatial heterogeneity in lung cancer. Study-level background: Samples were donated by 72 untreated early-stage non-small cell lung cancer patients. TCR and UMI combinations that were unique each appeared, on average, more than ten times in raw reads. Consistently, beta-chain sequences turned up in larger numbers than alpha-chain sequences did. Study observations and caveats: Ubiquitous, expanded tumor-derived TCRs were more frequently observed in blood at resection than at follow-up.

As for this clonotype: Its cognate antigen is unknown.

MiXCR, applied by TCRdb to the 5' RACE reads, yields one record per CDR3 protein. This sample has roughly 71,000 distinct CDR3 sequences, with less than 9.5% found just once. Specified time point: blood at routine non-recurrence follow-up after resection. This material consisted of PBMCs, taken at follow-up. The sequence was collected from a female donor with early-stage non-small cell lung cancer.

The CDR3 loop reads CASSPARNYGYTF. CDR3 sequence (DNA): TGTGCCAGCAGCCCTGCCCGAAACTATGGCTACACCTTC. This chain connects TRBV28 to TRBJ1-2; D not certain. The CDR3 is made up of 13 amino acids. From germline, CDR1 is MDHEN and CDR2 SYDVKM. Trimming left V 6 bases short and J 2 bases short, with 10 bases between.